This T cell receptor beta chain comes out of a study of early T cells in non-severe SARS-CoV-2 infection. Study-level findings and limits: Private and CD4 specificities were missed by VDJdb matching, skewed to anti-spike CD8.

Individual cDNA molecules carried attached unique molecular identifiers. TCRdb re-analysed the 5' RACE reads in MiXCR, keeping a single row per CDR3 protein. The sample lists more than 95,000 distinct CDR3 sequences, approximately 9.9% occurring once. The germline CDR1 and CDR2 sequences are SGDLS and YYNGEE. This CDR3 comprises 12 residues. The ends were cut back, 4 bases at V and 5 bases at J, with 9 bases in the middle. The sample holds a few counts of this clonotype. Its antigen remains unidentified. The input for sequencing was whole blood, taken at baseline. This rearrangement joins TRBV9 to TRBJ1-1; no clear D. This sequence originates from an adult who was a healthcare worker with PCR-confirmed SARS-CoV-2 infection or an uninfected control (not recorded which). The CDR3, as DNA: TGTGCCAGCAGCCCCCTCGGTACTGAAGCTTTCTTT. Protein product: CASSPLGTEAFF.